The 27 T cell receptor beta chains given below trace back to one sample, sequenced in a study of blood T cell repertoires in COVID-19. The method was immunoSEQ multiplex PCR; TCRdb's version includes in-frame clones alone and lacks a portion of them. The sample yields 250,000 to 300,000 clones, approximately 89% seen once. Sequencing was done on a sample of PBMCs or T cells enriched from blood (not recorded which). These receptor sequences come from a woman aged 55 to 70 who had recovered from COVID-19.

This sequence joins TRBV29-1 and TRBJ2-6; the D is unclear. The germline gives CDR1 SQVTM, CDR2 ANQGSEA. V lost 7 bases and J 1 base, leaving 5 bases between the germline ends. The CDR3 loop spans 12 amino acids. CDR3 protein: CSASSGANVLTF. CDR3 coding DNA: TGCAGCGCTAGTTCTGGGGCCAACGTCCTGACTTTC. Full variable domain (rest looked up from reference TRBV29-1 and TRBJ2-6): SAVISQKPSRDICQRGTSLTIQCQVDSQVTMMFWYRQQPGQSLTLIATANQGSEATYESGFVIDKFPISRPNLTFSTLTVSNMSPEDSSIYLCSASSGANVLTFGAGSRLTVL.

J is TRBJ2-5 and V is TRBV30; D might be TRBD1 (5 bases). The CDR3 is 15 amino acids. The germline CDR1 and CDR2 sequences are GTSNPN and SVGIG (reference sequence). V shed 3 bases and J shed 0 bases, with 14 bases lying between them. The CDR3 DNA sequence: TGTGCCTGGAGCCCAGGGCCGCTATACCAAGAGACCCAGTACTTC. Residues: CAWSPGPLYQETQYF. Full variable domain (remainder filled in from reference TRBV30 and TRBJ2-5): SQTIHQWPATLVQPVGSPLSLECTVEGTSNPNLYWYRQAAGRGLQLLFYSVGIGQISSEVPQNLSASRPQDRQFILSSKKLLLSDSGFYLCAWSPGPLYQETQYFGPGTRLLVL.

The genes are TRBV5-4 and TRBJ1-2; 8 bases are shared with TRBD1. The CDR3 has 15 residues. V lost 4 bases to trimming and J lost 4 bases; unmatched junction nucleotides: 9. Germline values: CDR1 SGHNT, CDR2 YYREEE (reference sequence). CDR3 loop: CASSPSGQVPYGYTF. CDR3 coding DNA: TGTGCCAGCAGCCCCTCGGGACAGGTTCCCTATGGCTACACCTTC.

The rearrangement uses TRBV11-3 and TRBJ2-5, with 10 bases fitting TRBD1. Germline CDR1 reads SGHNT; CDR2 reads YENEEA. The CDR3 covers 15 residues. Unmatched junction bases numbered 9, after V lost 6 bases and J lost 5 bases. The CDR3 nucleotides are TGTGCCAGCAGTCAGGACAGGGGGGAAGGGGAGACCCAGTACTTC. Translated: CASSQDRGEGETQYF.

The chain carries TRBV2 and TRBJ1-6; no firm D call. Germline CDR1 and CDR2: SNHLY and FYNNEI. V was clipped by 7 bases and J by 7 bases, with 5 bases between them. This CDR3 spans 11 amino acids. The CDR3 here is CASTENSPLHF. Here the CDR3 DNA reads TGTGCCAGCACGGAGAATTCACCCCTCCACTTT.

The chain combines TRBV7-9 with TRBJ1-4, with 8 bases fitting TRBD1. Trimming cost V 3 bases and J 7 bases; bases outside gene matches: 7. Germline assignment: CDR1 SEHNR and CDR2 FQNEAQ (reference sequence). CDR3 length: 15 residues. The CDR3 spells CASSFWTGFSEKLFF. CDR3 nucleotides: TGTGCCAGCAGCTTCTGGACAGGGTTTAGTGAAAAACTGTTTTTT.

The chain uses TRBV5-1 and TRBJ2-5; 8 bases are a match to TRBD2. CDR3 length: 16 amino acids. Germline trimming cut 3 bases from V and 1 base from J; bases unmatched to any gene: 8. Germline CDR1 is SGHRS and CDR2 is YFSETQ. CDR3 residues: CASSSGGEPTQETQYF. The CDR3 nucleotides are TGCGCCAGCAGCTCGGGAGGGGAGCCCACCCAAGAGACCCAGTACTTC.

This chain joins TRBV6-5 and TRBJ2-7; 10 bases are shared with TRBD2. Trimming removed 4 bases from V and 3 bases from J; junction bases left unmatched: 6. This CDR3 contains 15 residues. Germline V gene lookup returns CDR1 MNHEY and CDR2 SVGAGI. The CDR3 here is CASSWGTSGNYEQYF. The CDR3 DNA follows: TGTGCCAGCAGTTGGGGAACTAGCGGGAACTACGAGCAGTACTTC.

CDR3 sequence reads: CASWWTGNTGELFF. CDR3 coding DNA: TGTGCCAGTTGGTGGACAGGGAACACCGGGGAGCTGTTTTTT. The V call is TRBV19, the J call TRBJ2-2, with 7 bases identical to TRBD1. CDR1 is LNHDA, CDR2 SQIVND, per germline (reference sequence). The CDR3 has 14 residues. With 8 bases clipped from V and 1 base from J, the junction kept 4 bases outside the gene matches.

The CDR3 sequence is CASSPGTGILAFF. Written as DNA, the CDR3 is TGCGCCAGCAGTCCCGGGACAGGGATTTTGGCTTTCTTT. The chain has TRBV10-1 and TRBJ1-1; 9 bases match TRBD1. The germline V gene encodes CDR1 WNHNN and CDR2 SYGVQD (reference sequence). This CDR3 has 13 residues. Trimming removed 5 bases from V and 11 bases from J; junction bases left unmatched: 9.

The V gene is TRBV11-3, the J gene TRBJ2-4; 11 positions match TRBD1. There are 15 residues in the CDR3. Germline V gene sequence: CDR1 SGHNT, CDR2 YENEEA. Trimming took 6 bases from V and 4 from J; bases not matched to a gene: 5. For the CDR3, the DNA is TGTGCCAGCAGACAGGGACAGGGGGATAAAAACATTCAGTACTTC. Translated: CASRQGQGDKNIQYF.

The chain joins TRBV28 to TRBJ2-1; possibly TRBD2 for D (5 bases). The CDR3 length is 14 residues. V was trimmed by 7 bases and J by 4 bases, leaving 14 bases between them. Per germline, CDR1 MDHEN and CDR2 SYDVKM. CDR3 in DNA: TGTGCCAGCACCGAACTCCGGGAATACAATGAGCAGTTCTTC. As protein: CASTELREYNEQFF.

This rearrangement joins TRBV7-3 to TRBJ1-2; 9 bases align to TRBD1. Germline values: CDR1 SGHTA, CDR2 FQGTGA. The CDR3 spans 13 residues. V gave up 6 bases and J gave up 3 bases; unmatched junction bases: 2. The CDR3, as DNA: TGTGCCAGCAGTCGGACAGGGGACTATGGCTACACCTTC. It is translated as CASSRTGDYGYTF.

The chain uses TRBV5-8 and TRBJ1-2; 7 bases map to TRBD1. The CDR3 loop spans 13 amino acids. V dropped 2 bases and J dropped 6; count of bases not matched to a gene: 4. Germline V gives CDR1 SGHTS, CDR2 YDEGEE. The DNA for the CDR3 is TGTGCCAGCAGCTTCGGCAGGGGGGATGGCTACACCTTC. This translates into CASSFGRGDGYTF.

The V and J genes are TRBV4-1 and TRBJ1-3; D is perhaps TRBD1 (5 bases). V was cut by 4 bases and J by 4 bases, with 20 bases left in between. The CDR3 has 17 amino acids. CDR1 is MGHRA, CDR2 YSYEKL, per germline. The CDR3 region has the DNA TGCGCCAGCAGCCTCGGGGGTGGCCGCCAAAGAGGAAACACCATATATTTT. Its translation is CASSLGGGRQRGNTIYF.

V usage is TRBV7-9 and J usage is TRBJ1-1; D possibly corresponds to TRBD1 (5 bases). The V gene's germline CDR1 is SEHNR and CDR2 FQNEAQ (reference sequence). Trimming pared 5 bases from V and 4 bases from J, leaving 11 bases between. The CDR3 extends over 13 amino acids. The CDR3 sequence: CASSLGGPTEAFF. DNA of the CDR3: TGTGCCAGCAGCCTGGGGGGTCCCACTGAAGCTTTCTTT.

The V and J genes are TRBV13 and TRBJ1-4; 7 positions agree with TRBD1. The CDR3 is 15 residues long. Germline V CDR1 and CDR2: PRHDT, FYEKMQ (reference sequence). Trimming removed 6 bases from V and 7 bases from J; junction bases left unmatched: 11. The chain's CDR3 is CASRRAGTAAEKLFF. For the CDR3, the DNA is TGTGCCAGCAGACGAGCCGGGACAGCGGCTGAAAAACTGTTTTTT.

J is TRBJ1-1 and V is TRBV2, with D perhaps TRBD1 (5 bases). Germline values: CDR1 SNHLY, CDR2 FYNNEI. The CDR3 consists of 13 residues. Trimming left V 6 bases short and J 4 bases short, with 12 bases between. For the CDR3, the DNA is TGTGCCAGCAGGGGGGGATTAAGCACTGAAGCTTTCTTT. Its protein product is CASRGGLSTEAFF.

CDR3: CASSRELKSYEQYF. The DNA of the CDR3 is TGCGCCAGCAGTAGGGAGCTAAAATCCTACGAGCAGTACTTC. This rearrangement joins TRBV10-1 to TRBJ2-7; TRBD2 might be the D (5 bases). The CDR3 is made up of 14 amino acids. V dropped 5 bases and J dropped 1 base, with 12 bases sitting between them. Germline loops: CDR1 WNHNN, CDR2 SYGVQD (reference sequence).

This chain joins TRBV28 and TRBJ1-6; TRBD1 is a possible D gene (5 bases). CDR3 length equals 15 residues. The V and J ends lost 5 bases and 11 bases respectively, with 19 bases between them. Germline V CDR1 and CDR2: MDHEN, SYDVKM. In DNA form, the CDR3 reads TGTGCCAGCAGTAGGAGCGGGACTGGGGACGCACCCCTCCACTTT. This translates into CASSRSGTGDAPLHF.

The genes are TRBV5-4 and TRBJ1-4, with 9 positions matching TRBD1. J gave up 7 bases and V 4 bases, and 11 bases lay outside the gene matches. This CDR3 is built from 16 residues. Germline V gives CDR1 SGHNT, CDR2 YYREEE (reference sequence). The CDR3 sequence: CASSPPPGQGSEKLFF. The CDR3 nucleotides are TGTGCCAGCAGCCCCCCCCCGGGACAGGGAAGTGAAAAACTGTTTTTT.

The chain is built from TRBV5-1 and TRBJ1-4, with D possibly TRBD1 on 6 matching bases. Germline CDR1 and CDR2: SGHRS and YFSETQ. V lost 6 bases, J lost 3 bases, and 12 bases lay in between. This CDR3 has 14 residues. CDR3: CASTQGGANEKLFF. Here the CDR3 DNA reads TGCGCCAGCACACAGGGTGGAGCTAATGAAAAACTGTTTTTT.

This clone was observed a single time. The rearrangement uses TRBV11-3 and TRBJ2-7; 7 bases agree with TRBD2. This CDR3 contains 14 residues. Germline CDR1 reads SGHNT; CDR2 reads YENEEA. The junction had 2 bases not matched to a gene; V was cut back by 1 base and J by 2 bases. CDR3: CASSLASGPYEQYF. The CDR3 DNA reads TGTGCCAGCAGCTTAGCTAGCGGCCCCTACGAGCAGTACTTC.

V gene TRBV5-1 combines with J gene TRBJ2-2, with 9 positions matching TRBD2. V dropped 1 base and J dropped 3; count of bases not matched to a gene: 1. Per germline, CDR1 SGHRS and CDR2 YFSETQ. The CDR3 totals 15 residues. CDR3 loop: CASSLRLADTGELFF. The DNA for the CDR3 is TGCGCCAGCAGCTTGAGACTAGCGGACACCGGGGAGCTGTTTTTT.

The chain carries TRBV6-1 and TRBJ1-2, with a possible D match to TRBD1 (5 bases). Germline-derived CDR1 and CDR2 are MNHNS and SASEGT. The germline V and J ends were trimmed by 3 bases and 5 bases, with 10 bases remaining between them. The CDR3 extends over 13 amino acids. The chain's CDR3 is CASSESGGYGYTF. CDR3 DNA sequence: TGTGCCAGCAGTGAGTCTGGGGGGTATGGCTACACCTTC.

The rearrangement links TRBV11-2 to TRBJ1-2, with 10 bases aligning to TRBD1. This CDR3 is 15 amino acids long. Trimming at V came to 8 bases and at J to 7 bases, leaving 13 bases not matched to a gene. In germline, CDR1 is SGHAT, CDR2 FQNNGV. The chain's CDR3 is CASHPLGQGSGGYTF. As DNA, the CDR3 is TGTGCCAGCCACCCCCTGGGACAGGGGTCAGGTGGCTACACCTTC.

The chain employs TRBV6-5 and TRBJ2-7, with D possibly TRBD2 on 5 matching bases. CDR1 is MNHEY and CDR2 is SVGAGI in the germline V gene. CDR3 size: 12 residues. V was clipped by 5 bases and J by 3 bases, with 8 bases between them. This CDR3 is CASSRGNYEQYF. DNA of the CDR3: TGTGCCAGCAGTCGGGGTAACTACGAGCAGTACTTC.